This T cell receptor (beta chain) was recorded in a study of graft-versus-host responses after intestinal transplantation. This clone is labeled as medium-sized. V lost 4 bases to trimming and J lost 0 bases, with 3 bases between them. There are 13 residues in the CDR3. Germline V gives CDR1 MRHNA, CDR2 SNTAGT. Libraries were prepared by immunoSEQ multiplex PCR; TCRdb keeps only in-frame clonotypes and omits some of them. The sample consists of over 75,000 clones, roughly 83% of them appearing once. This sequence originates from a human patient who received an intestinal transplant, so some T cells may come from the graft donor. This specimen consisted of PBMCs, obtained 255 days after intestinal transplant. This sequence joins TRBV6-4 and TRBJ2-2; D ambiguous. The chain's CDR3 is CASSGTNTGELFF. The CDR3 coding sequence is TGTGCCAGCAGTGGGACGAACACCGGGGAGCTGTTTTTT.